Listed below are T cell receptor beta chains from one sample, sequenced in a study of CD8 T cells in Susac syndrome. TCRdb used MiXCR to reprocess the immunoSEQ multiplex PCR reads, holding one entry per CDR3 protein. The repertoire has almost 450,000 distinct CDR3 sequences, about 85% of them found once; the top ten carry approximately 0.12%. The sample consisted of CD8+ T cells from PBMCs. The receptors were sampled from a human donor with multiple sclerosis. Each CDR3 is given with its conserved first and last residue. The order of the fields is D gene, V gene, J gene, clone size, CDR3 protein, CDR3 DNA. A D gene is named only where the DNA matches it firmly. Rows give clone size only sometimes, using once, few, many, or a class for an expanded clone.

-	TRBV19	TRBJ1-1	-	CASRELGHSTEAFF	TGTGCCAGTAGGGAGCTAGGACATTCGACTGAAGCTTTCTTT
TRBD1	TRBV6-5	TRBJ1-1	-	CASSPTTGVNTEAFF	TGTGCCAGCAGTCCGACGACAGGGGTTAACACTGAAGCTTTCTTT
-	TRBV19	TRBJ2-6	-	CASTTEWSGANVLTF	TGTGCCAGTACGACCGAGTGGTCTGGGGCCAACGTCCTGACTTTC
TRBD1	TRBV5-1	TRBJ1-1	-	CASSPGGDNTEAFF	TGCGCCAGCAGCCCAGGGGGGGATAACACTGAAGCTTTCTTT
-	TRBV20-1	TRBJ1-3	-	CSARDWEGSGNTIYF	TGCAGTGCTAGAGATTGGGAGGGCTCTGGAAACACCATATATTTT
-	TRBV10-1	TRBJ2-7	-	CASSEGQVPYEQYF	TGCGCCAGCAGTGAGGGGCAGGTACCCTACGAGCAGTACTTC
TRBD1	TRBV30	TRBJ1-1	-	CAWSYGDSGTGDMNTEAFF	TGTGCCTGGAGTTATGGGGATTCCGGGACAGGGGACATGAACACTGAAGCTTTCTTT
-	TRBV6-1	TRBJ2-7	-	CASSVYGAYEQYF	TGTGCCAGCAGTGTGTACGGAGCCTACGAGCAGTACTTC
TRBD1	TRBV7-6	TRBJ1-3	-	CASSLVQGTDTIYF	TGTGCCAGCAGCTTAGTACAGGGGACCGACACCATATATTTT
TRBD1	TRBV6-5	TRBJ1-2	-	CASRCTRSLGDRAFRSYTF	TGTGCCAGCAGGTGTACTCGGAGTTTAGGGGACAGGGCCTTCCGTAGCTACACCTTC
TRBD2	TRBV5-1	TRBJ2-7	-	CASSALADEQYF	TGCGCCAGCAGCGCCCTAGCGGACGAGCAGTACTTC
-	TRBV7-8	TRBJ2-1	-	CASNRKYSGSYNEQFF	TGTGCCAGCAACCGTAAATATAGTGGCTCCTACAATGAGCAGTTCTTC
-	TRBV6-1	TRBJ1-3	-	CASRETGSSGNTIYF	TGTGCCAGCAGGGAAACAGGGTCATCCGGAAACACCATATATTTT
-	TRBV27	TRBJ1-4	-	CASSLVSPNEKLFF	TGTGCCAGCAGTTTAGTGTCCCCCAATGAAAAACTGTTTTTT
-	TRBV3-1	TRBJ2-2	-	CASSQYGDLNTGELFF	TGTGCCAGCAGCCAATACGGGGACCTGAACACCGGGGAGCTGTTTTTT
-	TRBV19	TRBJ1-1	-	CASKGSNTEAFF	TGTGCCAGCAAGGGATCGAACACTGAAGCTTTCTTT
-	TRBV25-1	TRBJ1-1	few	CASTMNTEAFF	TGTGCCAGTACTATGAACACTGAAGCTTTCTTT
TRBD1	TRBV7-9	TRBJ2-1	-	CASSLWTGTSNEQFF	TGTGCCAGCAGCTTATGGACAGGGACGAGTAATGAGCAGTTCTTC
TRBD2	TRBV7-6	TRBJ2-3	-	CASSLTSGSAGADTQYF	TGTGCCAGCAGCCTAACTAGCGGGAGTGCCGGCGCAGATACGCAGTATTTT
-	TRBV25-1	TRBJ2-1	-	CASSLSSWDIYNEQFF	TGTGCCAGCAGTTTATCATCCTGGGACATCTACAATGAGCAGTTCTTC
-	TRBV2	TRBJ1-1	-	CASSDPILQGDTEAFF	TGTGCCAGCAGTGACCCTATTTTACAGGGCGACACTGAAGCTTTCTTT
TRBD2	TRBV27	TRBJ2-1	-	CASSLYGGGEMVNEQFF	TGTGCCAGCAGTTTATACGGGGGGGGAGAAATGGTAAATGAGCAGTTCTTC
-	TRBV6-5	TRBJ1-6	-	CASSQLPEDSPLHF	TGTGCCAGCAGCCAACTTCCGGAGGATTCACCCCTCCACTTT
TRBD1	TRBV27	TRBJ2-6	-	CASSFLGTGDWANVLTF	TGTGCCAGCAGTTTCCTTGGGACAGGGGACTGGGCCAACGTCCTGACTTTC
TRBD2	TRBV27	TRBJ2-5	-	CASSPLVSASGSLEETQYF	TGTGCCAGCAGTCCTCTGGTCTCGGCTAGCGGGAGTCTGGAAGAGACCCAGTACTTC
-	TRBV6-1	TRBJ2-5	-	CATRGTGYQETQYF	TGTGCCACGAGGGGGACGGGGTACCAAGAGACCCAGTACTTC
TRBD1	TRBV25-1	TRBJ1-1	-	CASSEYFAGGINTEAFF	TGTGCCAGCAGTGAATATTTCGCAGGGGGAATTAACACTGAAGCTTTCTTT
TRBD1	TRBV12-3/TRBV12-4	TRBJ2-7	-	CASTDRDRGIPYEQYF	TGTGCCAGCACCGACCGGGACAGGGGGATCCCCTACGAGCAGTACTTC
-	TRBV4-1	TRBJ2-1	-	CASSQGHGTTYNEQFF	TGCGCCAGCAGCCAAGGGCACGGGACAACCTACAATGAGCAGTTCTTC
-	TRBV14	TRBJ2-7	-	CASSQEIGRALYEQYF	TGTGCCAGCAGCCAAGAGATCGGCAGGGCCCTATACGAGCAGTACTTC
-	TRBV12-3/TRBV12-4	TRBJ1-2	few	CASSLSPRVDGYTF	TGTGCCAGCAGTTTATCCCCAAGGGTGGATGGCTACACCTTC
-	TRBV19	TRBJ1-1	once	CASSIGRGLEAFF	TGTGCCAGTAGTATAGGTCGGGGCCTTGAAGCTTTCTTT
-	TRBV6-1	TRBJ2-7	-	CASSDKTDFYEQYF	TGTGCCAGCAGTGATAAGACAGATTTCTACGAGCAGTACTTC
-	TRBV11-2	TRBJ1-2	once	CASSPDSIVEGYTF	TGTGCCAGCAGCCCCGACAGCATCGTGGAAGGCTACACCTTC
-	TRBV6-6	TRBJ1-1	-	CASSYAFAGDQDAFF	TGTGCCAGCAGTTACGCATTTGCCGGGGACCAAGACGCTTTCTTT
-	TRBV4-1	TRBJ1-1	-	CASSHTAKGGEAFF	TGCGCCAGCAGCCATACGGCAAAGGGGGGGGAGGCTTTCTTT
-	TRBV2	TRBJ1-4	-	CASKFATDDEKLFF	TGTGCCAGCAAGTTCGCTACAGACGATGAAAAACTGTTTTTT
-	TRBV19	TRBJ1-1	-	CASSLNGMGRMTAFF	TGTGCCAGTAGTCTCAATGGTATGGGTAGGATGACAGCTTTCTTT
-	TRBV27	TRBJ2-5	once	CASSFGGYQYF	TGTGCCAGCAGTTTTGGAGGGTACCAGTACTTC
-	TRBV11-2	TRBJ2-7	-	CASSLGLDEQYF	TGTGCCAGCAGCTTAGGGCTGGACGAGCAGTACTTC
-	TRBV5-1	TRBJ1-5	-	CASSLWGDSNQPQHF	TGCGCCAGCAGCTTGTGGGGGGATAGCAATCAGCCCCAGCATTTT
-	TRBV6-4	TRBJ1-1	-	CASSENVGITEAFF	TGTGCCAGCAGTGAAAATGTAGGTATCACTGAAGCTTTCTTT
-	TRBV24-1	TRBJ2-1	-	CATSDGGKRSYNEQFF	TGTGCCACCAGTGATGGGGGGAAGCGTTCCTACAATGAGCAGTTCTTC
TRBD1	TRBV7-9	TRBJ2-7	-	CASSLPGQEVYEQYF	TGTGCCAGCAGCCTCCCGGGACAGGAAGTCTACGAGCAGTACTTC